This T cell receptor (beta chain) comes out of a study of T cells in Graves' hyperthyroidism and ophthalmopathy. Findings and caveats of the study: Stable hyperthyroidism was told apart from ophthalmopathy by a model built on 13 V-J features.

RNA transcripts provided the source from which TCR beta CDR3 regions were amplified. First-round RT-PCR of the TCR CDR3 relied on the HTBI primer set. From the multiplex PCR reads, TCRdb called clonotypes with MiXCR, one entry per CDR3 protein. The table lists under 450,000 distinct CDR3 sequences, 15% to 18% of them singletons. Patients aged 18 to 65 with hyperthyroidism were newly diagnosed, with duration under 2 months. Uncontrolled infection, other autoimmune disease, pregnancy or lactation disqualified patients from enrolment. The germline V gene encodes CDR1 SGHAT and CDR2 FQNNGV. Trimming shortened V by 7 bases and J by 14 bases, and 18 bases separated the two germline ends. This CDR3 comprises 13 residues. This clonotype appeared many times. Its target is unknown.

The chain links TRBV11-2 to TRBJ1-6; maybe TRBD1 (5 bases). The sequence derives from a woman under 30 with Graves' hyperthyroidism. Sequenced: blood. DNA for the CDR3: TGTGCCAGCACCCCCTTAGGGACGACGGCCCTCCACTTT. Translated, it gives CASTPLGTTALHF.